Presented here are 21 T cell receptor beta chains from one specimen sequenced in a study of T cells in Graves' hyperthyroidism and ophthalmopathy. Amplified TCR beta CDR3 regions derived from RNA transcripts. Initially, a first-round RT-PCR of the TCR CDR3 employed the HTBI primer set. TCRdb processed the multiplex PCR reads anew with MiXCR; each CDR3 protein has one entry. The data show 370,000 or so distinct CDR3 sequences, approximately 13% seen once. Sequencing used blood. These receptors came from a man aged 25 to 45 with Graves' hyperthyroidism that later progressed to Graves' ophthalmopathy.

This clonotype was seen only a few times. The chain has TRBV9 and TRBJ1-6; D gene uncertain. Germline values: CDR1 SGDLS, CDR2 YYNGEE. V shed 3 bases and J shed 6 bases, with 13 bases lying between them. This CDR3 has 15 residues. The CDR3 protein is CASSASRLGNSPLHF. Written as DNA, the CDR3 is TGTGCCAGCAGCGCCAGCAGATTGGGTAATTCACCCCTCCACTTT.

This clonotype has at least ten counts. The rearrangement uses TRBV7-8 and TRBJ2-7, with 8 bases lining up with TRBD2. Trimming took 2 bases from V and 7 from J; bases not matched to a gene: 7. The length of the CDR3 is 14 residues. Germline V lookup: CDR1 SGHVS, CDR2 FQNEAQ. The CDR3 region is CASSLFAGGEEQYF. CDR3 sequence (DNA): TGTGCCAGCAGCTTATTTGCGGGGGGAGAGGAGCAGTACTTC.

A few counts support this clonotype. Here the CDR3 DNA reads TGCGCCAGCAGCCCCCGGAGTGACCGAAACACCATATATTTT. As protein: CASSPRSDRNTIYF. The V call is TRBV5-1, the J call TRBJ1-3, with unresolved D. The CDR3 is 14 amino acids. Trimming took off 4 bases at V and 5 bases at J, with 13 bases between the two ends. From germline, CDR1 is SGHRS and CDR2 YFSETQ. Filled out from reference TRBV5-1 and TRBJ1-3, the complete variable domain reads KAGVTQTPRYLIKTRGQQVTLSCSPISGHRSVSWYQQTPGQGLQFLFEYFSETQRNKGNFPGRFSGRQFSNSRSEMNVSTLELGDSALYLCASSPRSDRNTIYFGEGSWLTVV.

V gene TRBV7-9 combines with J gene TRBJ1-3; D might be TRBD1 (5 bases). Germline V lookup: CDR1 SEHNR, CDR2 FQNEAQ (reference sequence). The CDR3 totals 15 residues. The V gene lost 5 bases and the J gene lost 0 bases, with 11 bases spanning the gap. CDR3 sequence: CASSPQASSGNTIYF. In nucleotides, the CDR3 is TGTGCCAGCAGCCCACAGGCGAGCTCTGGAAACACCATATATTTT.

There are many counts of this clonotype. V is TRBV20-1 and J is TRBJ2-1, with 11 bases that match TRBD1. Germline V gene data show CDR1 as DFQATT and CDR2 as SNEGSKA (reference sequence). The CDR3 has 15 residues. V lost 4 bases to trimming and J lost 9 bases; unmatched junction nucleotides: 11. The CDR3 nucleotides are TGCAGTGCTATTTGGACAGGGGGCGCGATGAGTGAGCAGTTCTTC. It is translated as CSAIWTGGAMSEQFF.

This clonotype was detected ten times or more. The chain links TRBV28 to TRBJ2-7, with a weak D call TRBD1 (7 bases). CDR1 and CDR2 from the germline V gene are MDHEN and SYDVKM. V lost 2 bases and J 6 bases, leaving 14 bases between the germline ends. The CDR3 runs to 14 residues. CDR3 in DNA: TGTGCCAGCAGTTTAGGAGGGGGCTCGGGCGAGCAGTACTTC. Amino acid sequence: CASSLGGGSGEQYF.

This sequence joins TRBV24-1 and TRBJ2-7; D ambiguous. Trimming took off 3 bases at V and 2 bases at J, with 10 bases between the two ends. The CDR3 loop spans 14 amino acids. CDR1 and CDR2 (germline): KGHDR, SFDVKD. CDR3 nucleotides: TGTGCCACCAGTGATCGGCTTAAAACCTACGAGCAGTACTTC. Its protein product is CATSDRLKTYEQYF.

This clonotype was observed many times. The CDR3 loop is CSAGEEWLRPQHF. The DNA of the CDR3 is TGCAGTGCTGGGGAAGAGTGGCTGAGGCCCCAGCATTTT. The J gene is TRBJ1-5, the V gene TRBV20-1; D is unresolved. Trimming took off 5 bases at V and 9 bases at J, with 17 bases between the two ends. This CDR3 is 13 amino acids long. In germline, CDR1 is DFQATT, CDR2 SNEGSKA (reference sequence).

The chain links TRBV4-1 to TRBJ1-4; 8 bases align to TRBD1. Germline V gene lookup returns CDR1 MGHRA and CDR2 YSYEKL. This CDR3 is built from 15 residues. Trimming removed 2 bases from V and 5 bases from J; junction bases left unmatched: 4. The CDR3 DNA follows: TGCGCCAGCAGCCAACTTGGGACAGGCAATGAAAAACTGTTTTTT. The encoded protein is CASSQLGTGNEKLFF.

The sample holds many counts of this clonotype. The chain recombines TRBV28 with TRBJ2-5; no definite D call. The CDR3 has 15 amino acids. V was clipped by 7 bases and J by 2 bases, with 17 bases between them. CDR1 MDHEN and CDR2 SYDVKM come from the germline V gene. The CDR3: CASIPHPGRQETQYF. The CDR3 region has the DNA TGTGCCAGCATTCCGCACCCTGGACGGCAAGAGACCCAGTACTTC.

In its sample, this clonotype was seen many times. This chain uses TRBV6-1 with TRBJ1-4; 7 bases match TRBD1. Germline V gene data show CDR1 as MNHNS and CDR2 as SASEGT. The CDR3 runs to 16 residues. J lost 4 bases, V lost 4 bases, and 9 bases had no gene match. The CDR3 nucleotides are TGTGCCAGCAGTGGAAGGAGACAGGGCAGTAATGAAAAACTGTTTTTT. Amino acids: CASSGRRQGSNEKLFF.

The sample holds many counts of this clonotype. The chain links TRBV14 to TRBJ2-1; D possibly corresponds to TRBD1 (7 bases). Germline loops: CDR1 SGHDN, CDR2 FVKESK. CDR3 size: 14 residues. Trimming removed 4 bases at V and 3 bases at J, with 10 bases between. The CDR3 region is CASSRQGGYNEQFF. In DNA, the CDR3 is TGTGCCAGCAGCCGCCAGGGGGGCTACAATGAGCAGTTCTTC.

The chain couples TRBV6-1 to TRBJ1-2; the D gene is possibly TRBD1 (6 bases). Germline-derived CDR1 and CDR2 are MNHNS and SASEGT. V was clipped by 2 bases and J by 1 base, with 11 bases between them. The length of the CDR3 is 15 residues. The CDR3 DNA sequence: TGTGCCAGCAGTGAATTGGGGGGCGTTAACTATGGCTACACCTTC. This translates into CASSELGGVNYGYTF.

This clonotype was detected a few times. The chain employs TRBV6-2 or TRBV6-3 and TRBJ2-1, with TRBD1 as a possible D gene (6 bases). The CDR3 has 15 amino acids. Germline CDR1 is MNHEY and CDR2 is SVGEGT. Trimming stripped 9 bases from V and 1 base from J, with 16 bases between. The CDR3 loop reads CASSNRDPSYNEQFF. The DNA for the CDR3 is TGTGCCAGTAGCAACAGGGATCCTTCCTACAATGAGCAGTTCTTC.

The CDR3 is CSATTGGTTGELFF. DNA for the CDR3: TGCAGTGCCACGACAGGGGGCACCACCGGGGAGCTGTTTTTT. This chain joins TRBV20-1 and TRBJ2-2; 10 nucleotides agree with TRBD1. This CDR3 has 14 residues. Losses at the gene ends were 6 bases for V and 4 bases for J; bases not matched to a gene: 5. CDR1 is DFQATT, CDR2 SNEGSKA, per germline (reference sequence).

This clonotype has a count of ten or more. This chain joins TRBV28 and TRBJ1-4; D is unclear. CDR1 MDHEN and CDR2 SYDVKM come from the germline V gene. This CDR3 comprises 15 residues. V shed 7 bases and J shed 8 bases, with 20 bases lying between them. CDR3: CASTRADRRGEKLFF. The CDR3 bases are TGTGCCAGCACCAGAGCGGACCGCCGCGGAGAAAAACTGTTTTTT. Filled out from reference TRBV28 and TRBJ1-4, the complete variable domain reads DVKVTQSSRYLVKRTGEKVFLECVQDMDHENMFWYRQDPGLGLRLIYFSYDVKMKEKGDIPEGYSVSREKKERFSLILESASTNQTSMYLCASTRADRRGEKLFFGSGTQLSVL.

This chain uses TRBV7-3 with TRBJ2-1; tentative D call: TRBD2 (6 bases). CDR1 SGHTA and CDR2 FQGTGA come from the germline V gene. V lost 2 bases and J lost 2, with 13 bases in between. The CDR3 totals 16 residues. In DNA form, the CDR3 reads TGTGCCAGCAGCTTAGGGGGTAGCGGCGCCTACAATGAGCAGTTCTTC. Its protein is CASSLGGSGAYNEQFF.

This rearrangement joins TRBV27 to TRBJ1-2, with 11 bases fitting TRBD1. V was clipped by 4 bases and J by 4 bases; unmatched bases: 5. Germline values: CDR1 MNHEY, CDR2 SMNVEV (reference sequence). The CDR3 consists of 15 residues. The CDR3 loop is CASSSGQGARYGYTF. The CDR3 coding sequence is TGTGCCAGCAGTTCAGGACAGGGGGCCCGCTATGGCTACACCTTC.

This clonotype has only a few counts. The V gene is TRBV18, the J gene TRBJ2-7, with D perhaps matching TRBD2 (6 bases). V was clipped by 6 bases and J by 7 bases, with 13 bases between them. Germline-derived CDR1 and CDR2 are KGHSH and LQKENI. This CDR3 is built from 12 residues. CDR3 in DNA: TGTGCCAGCTCGTACCCCCGGGGGGAGCAGTACTTC. Its translation is CASSYPRGEQYF.

This clonotype was counted ten times or more. V is TRBV7-9 and J is TRBJ2-7; TRBD1 matches 8 bases. The CDR3 has 15 amino acids. Germline lookup yields CDR1 SEHNR and CDR2 FQNEAQ (reference sequence). Unmatched junction bases numbered 5, after V lost 1 base and J lost 3 bases. The DNA for the CDR3 is TGTGCCAGCAGCTTAGAGCGGACAGGGTACTACGAGCAGTACTTC. Amino acid sequence: CASSLERTGYYEQYF.

The chain employs TRBV7-9 and TRBJ1-6, with TRBD1 matching over 8 bases. Per the germline V gene, CDR1 is SEHNR and CDR2 is FQNEAQ (reference sequence). The junction had 10 bases not matched to a gene; V was cut back by 3 bases and J by 6 bases. The CDR3 covers 17 residues. The DNA of the CDR3 is TGTGCCAGCAGCTTCAGGACAGGGAAAGATCGTAATTCACCCCTCCACTTT. Amino acid sequence: CASSFRTGKDRNSPLHF.